This TCR beta chain was recorded in a study of T cell responses to AZD1222 COVID-19 vaccine. The V end was cut by 5 bases, the J end by 0 bases, with 11 bases between. This CDR3 is 15 amino acids long. Germline values: CDR1 SEHNR, CDR2 FQNEAQ (reference sequence). Pooled samples include second doses given at about 4 or 12 weeks. Libraries were prepared by immunoSEQ multiplex PCR; TCRdb keeps only in-frame clonotypes and omits some of them. Of about 180,000 clones in the sample, around 88% are singletons; the top ten hold approximately 10%. This clone came up once. The TCR originated in an adult who received the AZD1222 COVID-19 vaccine. The chain has TRBV7-9 and TRBJ1-3; unclear D gene. The source was peripheral blood, collected 28 days after the second AZD1222 dose. The DNA of the CDR3 is TGTGCCAGCAGCCCTGGGGTTCTCTCTGGAAACACCATATATTTT. This translates into CASSPGVLSGNTIYF.